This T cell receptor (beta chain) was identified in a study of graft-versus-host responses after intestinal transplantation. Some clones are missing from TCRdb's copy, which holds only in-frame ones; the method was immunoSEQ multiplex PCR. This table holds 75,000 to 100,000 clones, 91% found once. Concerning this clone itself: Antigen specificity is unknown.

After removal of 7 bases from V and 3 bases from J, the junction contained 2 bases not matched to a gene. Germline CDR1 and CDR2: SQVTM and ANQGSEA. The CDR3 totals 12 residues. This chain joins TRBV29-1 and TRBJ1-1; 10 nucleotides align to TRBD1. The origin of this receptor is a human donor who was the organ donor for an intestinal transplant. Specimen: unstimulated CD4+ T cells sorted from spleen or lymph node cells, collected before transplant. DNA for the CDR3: TGCAGCGCGGACAGGGGGGACACTGAAGCTTTCTTT. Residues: CSADRGDTEAFF.